Listed below are T cell receptor beta chains from one sample, sequenced in a study of sequential checkpoint blockade in melanoma. Libraries were prepared by immunoSEQ multiplex PCR; TCRdb keeps only in-frame clonotypes and omits some of them. Of fewer than 45,000 clones in the sample, roughly 90% were seen once. Sequencing was performed on CD8+ T cells sorted from blood (inferred from file names), taken from a patient given nivolumab and ipilimumab in sequence. All receptors derive from a human donor with melanoma. The CDR3 runs from the conserved cysteine through the conserved F or W. Fields, in order: CDR3 DNA, CDR3 protein, J gene, D gene, clone size, V gene. The D gene is left open where the match is weak. The size entry is marked missing in some rows and otherwise reads once, few, many or a size class.

TGTGCCAGCAGAGAACAGGGGTCGGAGACCCAGTACTTC,CASREQGSETQYF,TRBJ2-5,TRBD1,-,TRBV28
TGTGCCAGCAGCTCAAATCTAGGGAGGGGAGGTGAAAAACTGTTTTTT,CASSSNLGRGGEKLFF,TRBJ1-4,-,-,TRBV7-9
TGTGCCAGCAGCGTAGTAGGGGGGGCTGAAGCTTTCTTT,CASSVVGGAEAFF,TRBJ1-1,-,-,TRBV9
TGTGCCAGCAGGCTAGCGGGTAGCGCCCAGTACTTC,CASRLAGSAQYF,TRBJ2-5,TRBD2,-,TRBV6-5
TGCGCCAGCAGCTCGTGGGGACAGAATGAGCAGTTCTTC,CASSSWGQNEQFF,TRBJ2-1,TRBD1,-,TRBV5-1
TGTGCCAGCAGCAGAGGACTAGCGGGACGCACAGATACGCAGTATTTT,CASSRGLAGRTDTQYF,TRBJ2-3,TRBD2,-,TRBV9
TGTGCCAGCAGTTCGGCGACTAGCTACCCTCCCGAGCAGTACTTC,CASSSATSYPPEQYF,TRBJ2-7,TRBD2,once,TRBV6-5
TGTGCCAGCAGTTTATGGGGCGGAGCGGGTTCGAACACCGGGGAGCTGTTTTTT,CASSLWGGAGSNTGELFF,TRBJ2-2,-,-,TRBV28
TGTGCCAGCAGCCTACTACGCAGAGAGAACACTGAAGCTTTCTTT,CASSLLRRENTEAFF,TRBJ1-1,-,-,TRBV7-8
TGTGCCAGCAGCTTAGGTGGGGTCACAGGCTATGGCTACACCTTC,CASSLGGVTGYGYTF,TRBJ1-2,-,-,TRBV7-8
TGTGCCAGTAGTATCGGCAGGGGGCTGGGGAATCAGCCCCAGCATTTT,CASSIGRGLGNQPQHF,TRBJ1-5,TRBD1,-,TRBV19
TGTGCCTGGCAGGTGGGGACACGATACACCGGGGAGCTGTTTTTT,CAWQVGTRYTGELFF,TRBJ2-2,-,-,TRBV30
TGTGCCAGCAGCCAGAGCGGGAGGGCCCTCGATGAGCAGTTCTTC,CASSQSGRALDEQFF,TRBJ2-1,TRBD2,-,TRBV5-6
TGTGCCAGCAGCTCGGGACCGGGACTGTACGAGCAGTACTTC,CASSSGPGLYEQYF,TRBJ2-7,-,-,TRBV7-7
TGCGCCAGCAGTGAGTCGGCAGGCGTCGAAGCTTTCTTT,CASSESAGVEAFF,TRBJ1-1,-,-,TRBV10-2
TGTGCCAGCAGCGGGACAGGGCCGAACACTGAAGCTTTCTTT,CASSGTGPNTEAFF,TRBJ1-1,TRBD1,-,TRBV5-4
TGTGCCAGCAGCTTGGGACCCCGCGGGTACGAGCAGTACTTC,CASSLGPRGYEQYF,TRBJ2-7,-,-,TRBV5-6
TGCGCCAGCAGCCAAGATCCGAGTGTCTACAATGAGCAGTTCTTC,CASSQDPSVYNEQFF,TRBJ2-1,-,once,TRBV4-1
TGTGCCAGCAGCTTCTACGCTAGCGGGAGCGATGAGCAGTTCTTC,CASSFYASGSDEQFF,TRBJ2-1,TRBD2,-,TRBV7-9
TGCGCCAGCAGCCAACCCCCTGAGGGTTTGTTGAACACCGGGGAGCTGTTTTTT,CASSQPPEGLLNTGELFF,TRBJ2-2,-,-,TRBV4-1
TGCAGCGTAGTTGGGACTAGCGGGAGCACCGGGGAGCTGTTTTTT,CSVVGTSGSTGELFF,TRBJ2-2,TRBD2,-,TRBV29-1
TGCAGCGTTGAATCTAGCGGGAGAAACACCGGGGAGCTGTTTTTT,CSVESSGRNTGELFF,TRBJ2-2,TRBD2,-,TRBV29-1
TGTGCCAGCAGCTTGCTGCAGGGATCCGTATGGGACACTGAAGCTTTCTTT,CASSLLQGSVWDTEAFF,TRBJ1-1,-,-,TRBV5-5
TGCGCCAGCAGCTTTACAGGTTACAATGAGCAGTTCTTC,CASSFTGYNEQFF,TRBJ2-1,-,once,TRBV5-1
TGTGCCACCAGCAGCCGGGACAGGGGGTACGAGCAGTACTTC,CATSSRDRGYEQYF,TRBJ2-7,TRBD1,-,TRBV15
TGTGCCAGCAGCTTCGGGACTCCCTATGGCTACACCTTC,CASSFGTPYGYTF,TRBJ1-2,-,-,TRBV11-2
TGTGCCAGCAGGTCTCTAGCGGGAGTGGTGGCCGGGGAGCTGTTTTTT,CASRSLAGVVAGELFF,TRBJ2-2,TRBD2,-,TRBV27
TGTGCCAGCAGGCCGAATCCGGGACACAAGACCAATGAGCAGTTCTTC,CASRPNPGHKTNEQFF,TRBJ2-1,-,-,TRBV13
TGTGCCAGCTCACCAATACCAGCGGGAGGGCCGGAGACCCAGTACTTC,CASSPIPAGGPETQYF,TRBJ2-5,TRBD2,-,TRBV18
TGTGCCAGCAGCCGTCCCCTCGGACGAGGGATCGCCACGGCGAACACCGGGGAGCTGTTTTTT,CASSRPLGRGIATANTGELFF,TRBJ2-2,-,-,TRBV27
TGCGCCAGCAACCCTAGCGGGAGGGGCTACAATGAGCAGTTCTTC,CASNPSGRGYNEQFF,TRBJ2-1,TRBD2,-,TRBV10-2
TGTGCCAGCAGTTCAACAGGGGACTATGGCTACACCTTC,CASSSTGDYGYTF,TRBJ1-2,TRBD1,once,TRBV28
TGTGCCAGCAGCTTAGGGCAGGCTGGAAACACCATATATTTT,CASSLGQAGNTIYF,TRBJ1-3,-,few,TRBV13
TGTGCCACCTCTTCACCTAGAGGTCCCACAGATACGCAGTATTTT,CATSSPRGPTDTQYF,TRBJ2-3,-,-,TRBV7-9
TGTGCCAGCAGCTTGGTCTATGCAGGGGACCCTGAAGCTTTCTTT,CASSLVYAGDPEAFF,TRBJ1-1,-,-,TRBV5-6
TGCGCCAGCAGCCCGGGGGTCGGAGCGGCGAGGGCAGATACGCAGTATTTT,CASSPGVGAARADTQYF,TRBJ2-3,-,-,TRBV5-1
TGTGCCATCAGTGACCCCGACACCGGAAGGGATACGCAGTATTTT,CAISDPDTGRDTQYF,TRBJ2-3,-,-,TRBV10-3